These 17 T cell receptor beta chains originate from one sample sequenced in a study of T cell responses to AZD1222 COVID-19 vaccine. Clones were sequenced by immunoSEQ multiplex PCR, and TCRdb holds only the in-frame ones, with some missing. The table lists more than 85,000 clones, around 87% of them singletons. The source was peripheral blood, collected 28 days after the second AZD1222 dose. The receptors shown here come from an adult who received the AZD1222 COVID-19 vaccine.

This clone was seen only once. The chain couples TRBV9 to TRBJ1-3; D not resolved. The CDR3 is made up of 13 amino acids. V lost 6 bases and J lost 0, with 7 bases in between. The germline V gene encodes CDR1 SGDLS and CDR2 YYNGEE. The CDR3 bases are TGTGCCAGCAAACGAACCTCTGGAAACACCATATATTTT. It is translated as CASKRTSGNTIYF.

The V call is TRBV6-5, the J call TRBJ2-2, with D unresolved. This CDR3 contains 13 residues. Germline lookup yields CDR1 MNHEY and CDR2 SVGAGI. Between the trimmed V and J ends, which lost 2 bases and 6 bases, there was a span of 7 bases. The CDR3 loop reads CASSYRLSGELFF. The CDR3, as DNA: TGTGCCAGCAGTTACCGTCTGTCCGGGGAGCTGTTTTTT.

In DNA form, the CDR3 reads TGTGCCAGCAGTTTTTCCGGGGAGCTGTTTTTT. Its translation: CASSFSGELFF. This chain links TRBV12-3 or TRBV12-4 with TRBJ2-2; D unclear. The CDR3 is 11 amino acids. V lost 3 bases to trimming and J lost 6 bases, with 2 bases between them.

This clone was counted once. V gene TRBV28 combines with J gene TRBJ2-5; weak D call: TRBD2 (6 bases). In germline, CDR1 is MDHEN, CDR2 SYDVKM. The CDR3 spans 13 residues. V was cut by 5 bases and J by 4 bases, with 11 bases left in between. CDR3 sequence reads: CASSIEGGETQYF. Here the CDR3 DNA reads TGTGCCAGCAGTATTGAGGGAGGAGAGACCCAGTACTTC.

The rearrangement joins TRBV5-8 to TRBJ2-1; 10 nucleotides match TRBD2. The length of the CDR3 is 16 residues. After removal of 0 bases from V and 8 bases from J, the junction contained 8 bases not matched to a gene. Germline assignment: CDR1 SGHTS and CDR2 YDEGEE. CDR3 nucleotide sequence: TGTGCCAGCAGCTTGGAAGCCCTAGCGGGAGAGGATGAGCAGTTCTTC. It specifies CASSLEALAGEDEQFF.

The rearrangement joins TRBV6-5 to TRBJ2-7; D is ambiguous. The germline CDR1 and CDR2 sequences are MNHEY and SVGAGI. The CDR3 totals 14 residues. Trimming took 5 bases from V and 5 from J, leaving 16 bases between them. The CDR3 is CASSPSLYRDEQYF. The CDR3 nucleotides are TGTGCCAGCAGTCCCTCACTTTACCGGGACGAGCAGTACTTC.

The V call is TRBV28, the J call TRBJ1-5, with 10 bases aligning to TRBD1. The CDR3 runs to 16 residues. Per germline, CDR1 MDHEN and CDR2 SYDVKM. The junction had 9 bases not matched to a gene; V was cut back by 5 bases and J by 5 bases. CDR3 loop: CASSGSGQGGYQPQHF. Written as DNA, the CDR3 is TGTGCCAGCAGTGGGTCCGGACAGGGGGGATATCAGCCCCAGCATTTT.

The chain employs TRBV29-1 and TRBJ2-3; 9 nucleotides align to TRBD2. The CDR3 runs to 13 residues. Trimming removed 4 bases from V and 3 bases from J; junction bases left unmatched: 2. Germline V gene sequence: CDR1 SQVTM, CDR2 ANQGSEA. As DNA, the CDR3 is TGCAGCGTTGCTAGCGGGACAACAGATACGCAGTATTTT. Protein: CSVASGTTDTQYF.

This chain uses TRBV13 with TRBJ2-7; 7 bases fit TRBD2. V lost 5 bases to trimming and J lost 0 bases; unmatched junction nucleotides: 10. This CDR3 has 16 residues. CDR1 is PRHDT and CDR2 is FYEKMQ in the germline V gene (reference sequence). The CDR3 sequence is CASSMRRGWSSYEQYF. The DNA for the CDR3 is TGTGCCAGCAGCATGCGGCGGGGGTGGAGCTCCTACGAGCAGTACTTC.

The chain links TRBV7-3 to TRBJ2-5; a possible D gene is TRBD2 (6 bases). V was shortened by 6 bases and J by 4 bases, with 15 bases between the two germline ends. Germline loops: CDR1 SGHTA, CDR2 FQGTGA. The CDR3 length is 14 residues. The CDR3: CASSRTTGGETQYF. CDR3 in DNA: TGTGCCAGCAGTCGTACTACCGGGGGAGAGACCCAGTACTTC.

The rearrangement joins TRBV4-1 to TRBJ2-6, with D uncertain. This CDR3 has 14 residues. Germline V gene sequence: CDR1 MGHRA, CDR2 YSYEKL. Trimming removed 1 base from V and 2 bases from J, with 3 bases in between. As DNA, the CDR3 is TGCGCCAGCAGCCAAGGCGCTGGGGCCAACGTCCTGACTTTC. Translation: CASSQGAGANVLTF.

This chain links TRBV7-9 with TRBJ1-2, with a possible D match to TRBD1 (5 bases). Germline lookup yields CDR1 SEHNR and CDR2 FQNEAQ (reference sequence). The V end lost 1 base, the J end lost 5 bases, and 20 bases lay between the germline ends. This CDR3 contains 17 residues. The CDR3 region is CASSLVVGDSQSYGYTF. CDR3 coding DNA: TGTGCCAGCAGCTTAGTAGTCGGCGACAGTCAGTCTTATGGCTACACCTTC. The full variable domain, completed using reference TRBV7-9 and TRBJ1-2, is DTGVSQNPRHKITKRGQNVTFRCDPISEHNRLYWYRQTLGQGPEFLTYFQNEAQLEKSRLLSDRFSAERPKGSFSTLEIQRTEQGDSAMYLCASSLVVGDSQSYGYTFGSGTRLTVV.

The gene calls are TRBV28 and TRBJ2-7, with D possibly being TRBD1 or TRBD2 (7 bases each). The CDR3 has 14 amino acids. Germline loops: CDR1 MDHEN, CDR2 SYDVKM. V was shortened by 3 bases and J by 7 bases, with 16 bases between the two germline ends. The CDR3 coding sequence is TGTGCCAGCAGTTTCAGGGGGGGGTTGAGAGAGCAGTACTTC. This translates into CASSFRGGLREQYF.

The chain uses TRBV28 and TRBJ1-5; no clear D gene. The CDR3 totals 16 residues. Trimming took off 3 bases at V and 7 bases at J, with 19 bases between the two ends. Germline values: CDR1 MDHEN, CDR2 SYDVKM. In nucleotides, the CDR3 is TGTGCCAGCAGTTTCCCTGGTGGGGAGGGTGGACAGCCCCAGCATTTT. Protein: CASSFPGGEGGQPQHF.

This chain joins TRBV21-1 and TRBJ1-5; the table's D call, TRBD1, was not checked against the DNA. TRBV21-1 is a listed pseudogene. The CDR3 spans 15 residues. CDR3 residues: CASSKRTTSNQPQHF. CDR3 in DNA: TGTGCCAGCAGCAAACGGACAACCAGCAATCAGCCCCAGCATTTT.

The chain has TRBV5-4 and TRBJ1-4; D remains ambiguous. CDR3 length: 15 residues. V lost 4 bases, J lost 8 bases, and 18 bases lay in between. Germline loops: CDR1 SGHNT, CDR2 YYREEE (reference sequence). In DNA, the CDR3 is TGTGCCAGCAGCACGGAGACACTCCTGCGGGAAAAACTGTTTTTT. Protein: CASSTETLLREKLFF.

This rearrangement joins TRBV28 to TRBJ1-5; no clear D gene. V shed 2 bases and J shed 0 bases, with 5 bases lying between them. This CDR3 has 14 amino acids. Germline CDR1 MDHEN, CDR2 SYDVKM. CDR3 in DNA: TGTGCCAGCAGTTTACACTATAGCAATCAGCCCCAGCATTTT. The encoded protein is CASSLHYSNQPQHF.